These 19 T cell receptor beta chains came from one sample sequenced in a study of T cells in Graves' hyperthyroidism and ophthalmopathy. Authors of the study amplified TCR beta CDR3 regions from RNA transcripts. Initially, a first-round RT-PCR of the TCR CDR3 employed the HTBI primer set. A single record per CDR3 protein comes from TCRdb applying MiXCR to the multiplex PCR reads. The sample gives roughly 400,000 distinct CDR3 sequences, just under 25% of which show up once; less than 75% is in the top ten. The sample consisted of blood. Source of these receptors: a man aged 50 to 60 with Graves' hyperthyroidism.

This clonotype was picked up many times. This rearrangement joins TRBV28 to TRBJ2-7; D is possibly TRBD1 (6 bases). V was pared by 6 bases and J by 0 bases, with 12 bases between. The CDR3 contains 14 residues. Germline loops: CDR1 MDHEN, CDR2 SYDVKM. Written as DNA, the CDR3 is TGTGCCAGCAGGACCACAGGGACCTCCTACGAGCAGTACTTC. As protein: CASRTTGTSYEQYF.

This clonotype was counted at least ten times. V and J are TRBV5-6 and TRBJ2-7, with 13 positions matching TRBD2. Per the germline V gene, CDR1 is SGHDT and CDR2 is YYEEEE. V lost 4 bases and J lost 4; bases outside the gene matches: 2. CDR3 length equals 14 residues. The CDR3 DNA reads TGTGCCAGCAGCGGACTAGCGGGAGAGTACGAGCAGTACTTC. Protein sequence: CASSGLAGEYEQYF.

V and J are TRBV2 and TRBJ2-5; possible D gene TRBD2, 5 bases. Germline V gene data show CDR1 as SNHLY and CDR2 as FYNNEI. This CDR3 region has 12 residues. V was trimmed by 5 bases and J by 10 bases, leaving 14 bases between them. CDR3 region: CASSPIVGLQYF. CDR3 bases: TGTGCCAGCAGTCCAATAGTAGGACTCCAGTACTTC.

Comments on this clonotype: Possible read error: a much larger clone is one base away. The V gene is TRBV20-1, the J gene TRBJ1-1, with D unclear. The CDR3 is 15 amino acids. Germline-derived CDR1 and CDR2 are DFQATT and SNEGSKA (reference sequence). Between the trimmed V and J ends, which lost 6 bases and 4 bases, there was a span of 21 bases. CDR3 loop: CSATRAGPRVTEAFF. In DNA form, the CDR3 reads TGCAGTGCAACACGGGCAGGCCCGAGGGTCACTGAAGCTTTCTTT.

This clonotype was counted between two and nine times. CDR3 amino acids: CSVEGNRGVFYEQFF. In nucleotides, the CDR3 is TGCAGCGTTGAAGGGAACAGGGGGGTGTTCTATGAGCAGTTCTTC. The V gene is TRBV29-1, the J gene TRBJ2-1, with TRBD1 matching over 8 bases. The CDR3 loop spans 15 amino acids. CDR1 and CDR2 (germline): SQVTM, ANQGSEA. The ends lost 1 base at V and 8 bases at J; junction bases unmatched: 10.

Of note for this clonotype: A much larger clone is a single base away; this may be a read error. The J gene is TRBJ2-1, the V gene TRBV11-2, with D perhaps given as TRBD1 or TRBD2 (6 bases each). The CDR3 runs to 15 residues. Per the germline V gene, CDR1 is SGHAT and CDR2 is FQNNGV. Trimming stripped 4 bases from V and 7 bases from J, with 17 bases between. The DNA of the CDR3 is TGTGCCAGCAGCTCAGAGGGGGGACTGGGGAATGAGCAGTTCTTC. This translates into CASSSEGGLGNEQFF. The full variable domain, rest sourced from reference TRBV11-2 and TRBJ2-1, is EAGVAQSPRYKIIEKRQSVAFWCNPISGHATLYWYQQILGQGPKLLIQFQNNGVVDDSQLPKDRFSAERLKGVDSTLKIQPAKLEDSAVYLCASSSEGGLGNEQFFGPGTRLTVL.

This clonotype was seen many times. The chain has TRBV6-1 and TRBJ2-7; D not resolved. Germline values: CDR1 MNHNS, CDR2 SASEGT. The CDR3 covers 11 residues. V was cut by 4 bases and J by 5 bases, with 6 bases left in between. CDR3 sequence (DNA): TGTGCCAGCAGTGTAGAGGACGAGCAGTACTTC. It yields the protein CASSVEDEQYF.

This clonotype was counted ten times or more. The gene calls are TRBV24-1 and TRBJ2-1; D uncertain. Trimming shortened V by 5 bases and J by 0 bases, and 13 bases separated the two germline ends. CDR3 length: 16 residues. Germline V gene data show CDR1 as KGHDR and CDR2 as SFDVKD. In nucleotides, the CDR3 is TGTGCCACCAGTGGCCGTCGACCAGGCTCCTACAATGAGCAGTTCTTC. Amino acid sequence: CATSGRRPGSYNEQFF.

The chain links TRBV12-3 or TRBV12-4 to TRBJ2-5; perhaps TRBD2 as D (6 bases). V lost 6 bases and J lost 5, with 13 bases in between. The length of the CDR3 is 13 residues. CDR3 sequence: CASRSPGVETQYF. The CDR3 DNA reads as TGTGCCAGCAGATCACCGGGAGTTGAGACCCAGTACTTC.

The rearrangement uses TRBV9 and TRBJ1-1; D might be TRBD1 (5 bases). V was trimmed by 1 base and J by 6 bases, leaving 13 bases between them. This CDR3 is 14 amino acids long. Germline values: CDR1 SGDLS, CDR2 YYNGEE. CDR3 nucleotides: TGTGCCAGCAGCGTAAGTGGGGGAACATCTGAAGCTTTCTTT. It encodes CASSVSGGTSEAFF.

This clonotype has ten or more counts. The rearrangement joins TRBV28 to TRBJ2-7; unclear D gene. The germline CDR1 and CDR2 sequences are MDHEN and SYDVKM. The CDR3 runs to 14 residues. The V end lost 1 base, the J end lost 2 bases, and 9 bases lay between the germline ends. DNA of the CDR3: TGTGCCAGCAGTTTATCCCAACTCACCTACGAGCAGTACTTC. It translates to CASSLSQLTYEQYF.

This clonotype has a handful of counts. The V gene is TRBV20-1, the J gene TRBJ1-2; a weak D match, TRBD1 (6 bases). V was clipped by 1 base and J by 1 base, with 13 bases between them. This CDR3 comprises 15 residues. From germline, CDR1 is DFQATT and CDR2 SNEGSKA (reference sequence). CDR3: CSARASGGHNYGYTF. CDR3 DNA: TGCAGTGCTAGAGCCTCCGGGGGGCATAACTATGGCTACACCTTC.

This clonotype was seen ten or more times. CDR3 region: CASRTADREGNEQFF. The CDR3 DNA sequence: TGTGCCAGCAGAACCGCGGACAGGGAAGGCAATGAGCAGTTCTTC. The V gene is TRBV6-1, the J gene TRBJ2-1; TRBD1 agrees at 8 bases. The CDR3 is made up of 15 amino acids. Losses at the gene ends were 6 bases for V and 6 bases for J; bases not matched to a gene: 10. CDR1 is MNHNS and CDR2 is SASEGT in the germline V gene.

This clonotype was seen only a few times. The J gene is TRBJ2-3, the V gene TRBV2; D is uncertain. V lost 6 bases to trimming and J lost 0 bases, with 13 bases between them. Germline CDR1 is SNHLY and CDR2 is FYNNEI. CDR3 length equals 15 residues. The CDR3 loop is CASRLVATSTDTQYF. The CDR3 bases are TGTGCCAGCAGGCTCGTAGCTACGAGCACAGATACGCAGTATTTT.

The chain links TRBV7-8 to TRBJ2-7; possible D gene TRBD2, 6 bases. Germline V gives CDR1 SGHVS, CDR2 FQNEAQ. This CDR3 contains 14 residues. Trimming left V 6 bases short and J 0 bases short, with 12 bases between. The CDR3 loop is CASRRGTASYEQYF. Written as DNA, the CDR3 is TGTGCCAGCAGGCGAGGGACTGCCTCCTACGAGCAGTACTTC.

The chain links TRBV30 to TRBJ1-5; TRBD1 matches at 10 bases. Germline V CDR1 and CDR2: GTSNPN, SVGIG (reference sequence). With V trimmed by 5 bases and J by 2 bases, 3 bases remained unmatched. CDR3 size: 14 residues. DNA for the CDR3: TGTGCCTGGGCCGGGACAGGGGGCAATCAGCCCCAGCATTTT. Its translation is CAWAGTGGNQPQHF.

The genes are TRBV28 and TRBJ2-1; TRBD2 matches 11 bases. CDR3 length: 16 amino acids. Germline V lookup: CDR1 MDHEN, CDR2 SYDVKM. J gave up 6 bases and V 6 bases, and 10 bases lay outside the gene matches. The CDR3: CASRHRGLAASNEQFF. Here the CDR3 DNA reads TGTGCCAGCAGACACCGGGGACTAGCGGCCAGCAATGAGCAGTTCTTC.

Concerning this clonotype: At one end, the junction sequence differs from germline, possibly due to a read error. V gene TRBV7-6 combines with J gene TRBJ2-5; D possibly corresponds to TRBD2 (7 bases). The CDR3 spans 16 residues. Germline lookup yields CDR1 SGHVS and CDR2 FNYEAQ. The DNA for the CDR3 is TGTGCCAGCAGCTTAGAGGGGGGGCAAATCCAAGAGACCCCGTACTTC. Translating it yields CASSLEGGQIQETPYF. Together with reference TRBV7-6 and TRBJ2-5, the CDR3 gives the full variable domain: GAGVSQSPRYKVTKRGQDVALRCDPISGHVSLYWYRQALGQGPEFLTYFNYEAQQDKSGLPNDRFSAERPEGSISTLTIQRTEQRDSAMYRCASSLEGGQIQETPYFGPGTRLLVL.

There are many counts of this clonotype. The CDR3 region has the DNA TGTGCCAGCAGCCTCTCCAGAGCGGGAGGTAGCACAGATACGCAGTATTTT. Protein sequence: CASSLSRAGGSTDTQYF. The chain is built from TRBV11-2 and TRBJ2-3, with 9 bases aligning to TRBD2. Per germline, CDR1 SGHAT and CDR2 FQNNGV. The V gene end was trimmed by 5 bases and the J gene end by 0 bases; junction bases not matched to a gene: 9. This CDR3 comprises 17 residues.